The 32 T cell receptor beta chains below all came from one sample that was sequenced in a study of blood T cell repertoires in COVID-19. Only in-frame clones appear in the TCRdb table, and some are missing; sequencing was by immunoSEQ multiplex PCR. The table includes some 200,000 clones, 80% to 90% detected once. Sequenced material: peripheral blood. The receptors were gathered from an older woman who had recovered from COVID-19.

CDR3 DNA sequence: TGCGCCAGCAGTCAAGGGCCTAACTTCTACGAGCAGTACTTC. It codes for CASSQGPNFYEQYF. The chain has TRBV23-1 and TRBJ2-7; D call uncertain. TRBV23-1 is sorted into the ORF group, with uncertain function. V was cut by 2 bases and J by 3 bases, with 11 bases left in between. The CDR3 extends over 14 amino acids.

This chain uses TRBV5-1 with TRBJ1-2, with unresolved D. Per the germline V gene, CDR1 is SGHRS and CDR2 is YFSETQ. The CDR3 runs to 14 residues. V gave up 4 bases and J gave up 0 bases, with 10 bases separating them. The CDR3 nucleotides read TGCGCCAGCAGCCCCGCAGGTCCTAACTATGGCTACACCTTC. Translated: CASSPAGPNYGYTF.

CDR3 amino acids: CASSFRLAGELNEQFF. Written as DNA, the CDR3 is TGCGCCAGCAGCTTCCGACTAGCGGGGGAGCTCAATGAGCAGTTCTTC. The genes are TRBV5-1 and TRBJ2-1, with 12 bases identical to TRBD2. Germline CDR1 SGHRS, CDR2 YFSETQ. J was trimmed by 6 bases and V by 2 bases; bases with no gene match: 6. The CDR3 spans 16 residues.

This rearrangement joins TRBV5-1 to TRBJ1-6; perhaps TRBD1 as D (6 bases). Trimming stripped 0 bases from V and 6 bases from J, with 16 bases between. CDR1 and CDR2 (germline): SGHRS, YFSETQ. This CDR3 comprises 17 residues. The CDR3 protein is CASSLVGPGDPNSPLHF. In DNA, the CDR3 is TGCGCCAGCAGCTTGGTAGGGCCAGGGGACCCTAATTCACCCCTCCACTTT.

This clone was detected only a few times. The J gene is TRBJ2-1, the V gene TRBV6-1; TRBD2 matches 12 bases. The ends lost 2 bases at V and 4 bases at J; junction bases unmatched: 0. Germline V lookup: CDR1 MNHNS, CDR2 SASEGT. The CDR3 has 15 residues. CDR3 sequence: CASSELAGGYNEQFF. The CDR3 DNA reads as TGTGCCAGCAGTGAACTAGCGGGGGGGTACAATGAGCAGTTCTTC.

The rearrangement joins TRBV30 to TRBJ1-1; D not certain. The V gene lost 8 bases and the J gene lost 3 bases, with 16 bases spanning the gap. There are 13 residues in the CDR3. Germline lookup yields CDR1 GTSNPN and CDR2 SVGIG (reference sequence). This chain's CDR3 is CAGDGEYYTEAFF. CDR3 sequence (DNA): TGTGCCGGTGACGGAGAGTATTACACTGAAGCTTTCTTT.

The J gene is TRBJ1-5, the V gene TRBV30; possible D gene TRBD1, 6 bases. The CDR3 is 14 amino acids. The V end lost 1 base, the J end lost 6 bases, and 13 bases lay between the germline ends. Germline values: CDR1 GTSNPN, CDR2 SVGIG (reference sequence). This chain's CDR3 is CAWSAYRVGQPQHF. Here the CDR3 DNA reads TGTGCCTGGAGTGCTTACAGGGTGGGTCAGCCCCAGCATTTT.

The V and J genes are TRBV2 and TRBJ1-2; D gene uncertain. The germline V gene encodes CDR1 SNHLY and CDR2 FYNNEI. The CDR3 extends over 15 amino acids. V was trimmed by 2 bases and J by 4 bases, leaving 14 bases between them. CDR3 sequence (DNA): TGTGCCAGCAGTGAACTTCCGGGTAGAGGCTATGGCTACACCTTC. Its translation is CASSELPGRGYGYTF.

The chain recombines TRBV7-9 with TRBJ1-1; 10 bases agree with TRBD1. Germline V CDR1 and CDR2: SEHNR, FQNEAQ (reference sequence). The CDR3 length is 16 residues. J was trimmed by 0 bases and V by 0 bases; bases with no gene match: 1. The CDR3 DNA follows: TGTGCCAGCAGCTTAGCCGGACAGGGGGTGAACACTGAAGCTTTCTTT. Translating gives CASSLAGQGVNTEAFF.

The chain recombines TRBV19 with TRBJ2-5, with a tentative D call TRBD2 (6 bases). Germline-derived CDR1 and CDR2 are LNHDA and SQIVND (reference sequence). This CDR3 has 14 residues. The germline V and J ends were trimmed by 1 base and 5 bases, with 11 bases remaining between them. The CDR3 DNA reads TGTGCCAGTAGTATAGCCTGGGGGGAGGAGACCCAGTACTTC. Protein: CASSIAWGEETQYF.

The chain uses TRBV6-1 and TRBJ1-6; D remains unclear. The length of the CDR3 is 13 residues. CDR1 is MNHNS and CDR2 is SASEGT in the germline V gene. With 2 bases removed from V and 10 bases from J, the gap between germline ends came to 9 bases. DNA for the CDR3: TGTGCCAGCAGTGAACAGGTTGAGTCACCCCTCCACTTT. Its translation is CASSEQVESPLHF.

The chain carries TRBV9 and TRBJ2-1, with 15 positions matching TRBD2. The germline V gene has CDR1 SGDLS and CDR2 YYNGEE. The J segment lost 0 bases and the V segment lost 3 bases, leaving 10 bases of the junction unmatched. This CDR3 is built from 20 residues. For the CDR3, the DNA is TGTGCCAGCAGCGCCCGGACTAGCGGGGGGGCCGAGAGCTCCTACAATGAGCAGTTCTTC. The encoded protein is CASSARTSGGAESSYNEQFF.

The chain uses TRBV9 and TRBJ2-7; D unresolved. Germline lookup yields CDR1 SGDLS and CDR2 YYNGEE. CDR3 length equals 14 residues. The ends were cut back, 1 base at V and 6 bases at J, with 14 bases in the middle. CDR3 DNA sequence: TGTGCCAGCAGCGTAAACGGCAGGCTGACCGAGCAGTACTTC. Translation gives CASSVNGRLTEQYF.

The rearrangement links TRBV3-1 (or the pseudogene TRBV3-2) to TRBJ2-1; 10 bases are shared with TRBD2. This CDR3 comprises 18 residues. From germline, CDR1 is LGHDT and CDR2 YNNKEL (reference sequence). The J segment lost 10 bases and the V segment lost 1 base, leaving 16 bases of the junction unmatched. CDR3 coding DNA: TGTGCCAGCAGCCAAGCTTTCTTTAGCGGGGGGAGACCTGTAGAGCAGTTCTTC. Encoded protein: CASSQAFFSGGRPVEQFF.

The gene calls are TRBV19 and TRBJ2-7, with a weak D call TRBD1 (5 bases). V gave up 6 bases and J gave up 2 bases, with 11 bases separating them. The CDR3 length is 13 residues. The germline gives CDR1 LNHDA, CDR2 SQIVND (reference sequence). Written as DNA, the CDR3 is TGTGCCAGTAGGGAGACAGCCACCTACGAGCAGTACTTC. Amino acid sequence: CASRETATYEQYF.

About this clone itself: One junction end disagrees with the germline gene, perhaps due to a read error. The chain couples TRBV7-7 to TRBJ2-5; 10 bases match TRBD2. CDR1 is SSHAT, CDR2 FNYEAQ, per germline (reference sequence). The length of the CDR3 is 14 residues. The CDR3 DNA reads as TGTGCTAGCAGCTCTGGACTAGCGGAAGAGACCCAGTACTTC. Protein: CASSSGLAEETQYF.

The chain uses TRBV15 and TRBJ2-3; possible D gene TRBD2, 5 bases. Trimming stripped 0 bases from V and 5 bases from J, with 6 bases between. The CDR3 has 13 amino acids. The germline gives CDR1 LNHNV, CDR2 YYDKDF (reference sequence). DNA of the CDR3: TGTGCCACCAGCAGAGAACTAGAAGATACGCAGTATTTT. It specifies CATSRELEDTQYF.

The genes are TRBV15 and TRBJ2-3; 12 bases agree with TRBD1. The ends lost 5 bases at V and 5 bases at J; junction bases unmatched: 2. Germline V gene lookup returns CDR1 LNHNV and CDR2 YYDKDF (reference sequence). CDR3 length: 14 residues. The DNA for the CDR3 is TGTGCCACCAGCGGGGACAGGGGGCGAGATACGCAGTATTTT. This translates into CATSGDRGRDTQYF.

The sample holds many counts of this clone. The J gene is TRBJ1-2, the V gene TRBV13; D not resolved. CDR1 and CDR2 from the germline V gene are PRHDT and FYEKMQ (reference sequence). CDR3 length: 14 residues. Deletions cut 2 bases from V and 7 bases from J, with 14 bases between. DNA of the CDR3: TGTGCCAGCAGCTTACTACGGAATGGAGGTGGCTACACCTTC. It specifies CASSLLRNGGGYTF.

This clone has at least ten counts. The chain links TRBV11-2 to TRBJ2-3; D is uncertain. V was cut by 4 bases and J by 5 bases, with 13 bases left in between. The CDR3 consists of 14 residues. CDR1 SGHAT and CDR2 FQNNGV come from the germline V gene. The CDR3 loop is CASSSPAEGDTQYF. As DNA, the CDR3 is TGTGCCAGCAGCTCCCCGGCGGAAGGAGATACGCAGTATTTT.

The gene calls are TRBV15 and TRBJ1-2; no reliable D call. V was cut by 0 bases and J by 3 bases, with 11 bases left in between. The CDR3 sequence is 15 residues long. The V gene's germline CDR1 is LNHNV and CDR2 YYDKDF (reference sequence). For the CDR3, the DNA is TGTGCCACCAGCAGAGATCCCCTACGGGACTATGGCTACACCTTC. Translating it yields CATSRDPLRDYGYTF.

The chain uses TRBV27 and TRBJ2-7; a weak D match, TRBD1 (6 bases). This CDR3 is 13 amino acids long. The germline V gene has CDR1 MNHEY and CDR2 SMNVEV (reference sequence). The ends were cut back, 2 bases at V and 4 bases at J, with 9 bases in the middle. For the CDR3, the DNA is TGTGCCAGCAGTTTAGTCAGGGGATACGAGCAGTACTTC. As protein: CASSLVRGYEQYF.

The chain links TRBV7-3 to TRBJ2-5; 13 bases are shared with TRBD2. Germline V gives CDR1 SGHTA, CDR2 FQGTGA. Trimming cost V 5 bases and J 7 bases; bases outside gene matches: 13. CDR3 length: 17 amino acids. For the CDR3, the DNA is TGTGCCAGCAGCAAAACGGGACTAGCGGGGCCGAGCTGGACCCAGTACTTC. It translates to CASSKTGLAGPSWTQYF.

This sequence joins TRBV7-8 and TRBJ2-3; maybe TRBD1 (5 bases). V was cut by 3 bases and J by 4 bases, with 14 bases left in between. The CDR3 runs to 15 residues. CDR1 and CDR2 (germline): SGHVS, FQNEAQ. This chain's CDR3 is CASSLAGWGPDTQYF. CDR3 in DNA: TGTGCCAGCAGCTTGGCCGGATGGGGCCCAGATACGCAGTATTTT.

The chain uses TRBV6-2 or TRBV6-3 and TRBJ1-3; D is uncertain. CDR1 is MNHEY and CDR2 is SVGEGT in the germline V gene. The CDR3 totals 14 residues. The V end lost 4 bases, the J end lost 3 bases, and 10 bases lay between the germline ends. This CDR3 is CASSSYSGGNTIYF. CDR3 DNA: TGTGCCAGCAGTTCCTACTCGGGTGGAAACACCATATATTTT.

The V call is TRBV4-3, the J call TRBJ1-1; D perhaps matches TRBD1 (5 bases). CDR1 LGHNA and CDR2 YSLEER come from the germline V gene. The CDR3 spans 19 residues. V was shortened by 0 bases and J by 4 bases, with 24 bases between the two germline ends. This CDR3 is CASSQDLAFQGGRGTEAFF. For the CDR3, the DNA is TGCGCCAGCAGCCAAGATCTCGCATTCCAGGGAGGAAGGGGCACTGAAGCTTTCTTT.

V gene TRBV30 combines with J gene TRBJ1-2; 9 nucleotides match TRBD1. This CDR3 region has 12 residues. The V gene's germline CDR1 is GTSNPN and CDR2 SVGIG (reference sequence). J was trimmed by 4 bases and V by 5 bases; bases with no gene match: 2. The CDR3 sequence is CAWGDRAYGYTF. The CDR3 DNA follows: TGTGCCTGGGGGGACAGGGCCTATGGCTACACCTTC.

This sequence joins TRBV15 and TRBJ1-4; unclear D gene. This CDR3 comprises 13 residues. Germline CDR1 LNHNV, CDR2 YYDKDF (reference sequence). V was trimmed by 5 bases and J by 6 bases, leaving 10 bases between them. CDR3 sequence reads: CATSEDSDEKLFF. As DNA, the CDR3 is TGTGCCACCAGCGAAGACTCGGATGAAAAACTGTTTTTT.

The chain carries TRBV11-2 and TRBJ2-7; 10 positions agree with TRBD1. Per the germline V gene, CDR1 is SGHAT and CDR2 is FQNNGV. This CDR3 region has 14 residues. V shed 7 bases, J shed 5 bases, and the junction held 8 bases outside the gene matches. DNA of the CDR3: TGTGCCAGCACGGCCTGGGACAGGGGTGACGAGCAGTACTTC. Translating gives CASTAWDRGDEQYF.

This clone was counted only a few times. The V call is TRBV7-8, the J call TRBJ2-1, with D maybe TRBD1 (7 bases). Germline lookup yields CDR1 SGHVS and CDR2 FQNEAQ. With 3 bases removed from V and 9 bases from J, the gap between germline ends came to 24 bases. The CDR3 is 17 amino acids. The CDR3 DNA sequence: TGTGCCAGCAGCTTGAGGAGGATCAGGGGGGCCCTCAGTGAGCAGTTCTTC. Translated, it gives CASSLRRIRGALSEQFF.

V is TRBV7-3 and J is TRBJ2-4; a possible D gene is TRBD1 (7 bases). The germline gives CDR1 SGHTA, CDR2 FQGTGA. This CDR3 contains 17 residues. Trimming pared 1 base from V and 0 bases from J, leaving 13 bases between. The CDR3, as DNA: TGTGCCAGCAGCTTAAGGCAGGGGGGAATAGCCAAAAACATTCAGTACTTC. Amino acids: CASSLRQGGIAKNIQYF.

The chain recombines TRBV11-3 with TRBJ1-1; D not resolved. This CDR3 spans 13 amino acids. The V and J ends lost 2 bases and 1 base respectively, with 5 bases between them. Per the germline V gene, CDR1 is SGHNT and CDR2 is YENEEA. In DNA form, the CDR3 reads TGTGCCAGCAGCTTACAACAGAACACTGAAGCTTTCTTT. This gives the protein CASSLQQNTEAFF.